One T cell receptor (beta chain) is described in this entry. Its antigen is still unknown. This record comes from a study of OX40 agonist ivuxolimab in advanced cancers. The wider study: Previous treatment with anti-PD-1, anti-PD-L1 or anti-CTLA-4 therapy was allowed; about 40% had received some. Study-level results: Compared with CD4+, CD8+ T cells on average had more expanded clones. Both blood CD4+ and CD8+ T cells showed clonal growth by week 6 at 0.1 to 3.0 mg/kg.

At cycle 4 day 1, cycle 7 day 1, and baseline, blood was sampled. The table came from immunoSEQ multiplex PCR; TCRdb's copy has only in-frame clones and leaves some out. The table shows some 98,000 clones, with around 83% occurring only once. The source material was CD4+ or CD8+ T cells sorted from blood, sampled in a trial of the OX40 agonist ivuxolimab. The TCR originated in an adult with an advanced solid tumor such as melanoma, head and neck, liver or kidney cancer.

The CDR3 protein is CASSETPGGGETQYF. The DNA of the CDR3 is TGTGCCAGCAGCGAGACACCAGGGGGCGGGGAGACCCAGTACTTC. The chain has TRBV11-2 and TRBJ2-5; TRBD1 agrees at 8 bases. Germline loops: CDR1 SGHAT, CDR2 FQNNGV. This CDR3 spans 15 amino acids. The ends lost 5 bases at V and 5 bases at J; junction bases unmatched: 10.